This TCR beta chain was sequenced for a study of cytomegalovirus exposure and HLA in healthy donors. The CDR3 consists of 14 residues. CDR1 and CDR2 from the germline V gene are MDHEN and SYDVKM. V was clipped by 3 bases and J by 2 bases, with 7 bases between them. Among the donors, all were healthy bone marrow donors. In the case of this clone: No antigen is known for it.

Study-wide points: The authors listed approximately 160 TCR beta chains as cytomegalovirus-associated. Upon later analysis, TCR association rates were observed to vary by HLA locus, being highest for DRB1 and lowest for HLA-C. In vitro experiments confirmed that a few CMV-associated chains were specific for CMV antigens.

PCR used 60 Vbeta primers and 13 Jbeta primers. Profiling relied on immunoSEQ multiplex PCR, and the TCRdb table lists in-frame clones only, not all of them. The sample holds around 110,000 clones, around 85% seen once. The sequenced sample consisted of PBMCs. The TCR comes from a man between 25 and 39 years old in good health and CMV-seronegative. The chain uses TRBV28 and TRBJ1-4; D ambiguous. The chain's CDR3 is CASSLRSTNEKLFF. The CDR3 DNA reads as TGTGCCAGCAGTTTGAGGTCCACTAATGAAAAACTGTTTTTT. The whole variable domain, remainder taken from reference TRBV28 and TRBJ1-4, is DVKVTQSSRYLVKRTGEKVFLECVQDMDHENMFWYRQDPGLGLRLIYFSYDVKMKEKGDIPEGYSVSREKKERFSLILESASTNQTSMYLCASSLRSTNEKLFFGSGTQLSVL.